This entry is about one T cell receptor (beta chain). Its target is not known. The data were taken from a study of identical twins. Study findings and constraints: Out-of-frame alpha sequences common to twins exhibited a surplus of low generation probability. Compared with models, monozygotic twins showed more out-of-frame TCR alpha sharing. Reduced insertions were recorded for abundant cord blood beta clonotypes, with no such pattern in memory repertoires.

Unique molecular identifiers were present on the cDNA, which also gained a universal primer site by template switching. MiXCR was run by TCRdb on the 5' RACE reads, yielding one entry per CDR3 protein. The profile shows around 960,000 distinct CDR3 sequences, around an eighth of them singletons. In germline, CDR1 is SQVTM, CDR2 ANQGSEA. The ends were cut back, 0 bases at V and 2 bases at J, with 22 bases in the middle. The length of the CDR3 is 18 residues. This sample was shared with a second study, whose subject was yellow fever vaccine responses in identical twins.

The gene calls are TRBV29-1 and TRBJ1-2; D may be TRBD1 (6 bases). The sample consisted of PBMCs. The TCR was taken from a woman in her late teens or twenties in good health. CDR3 DNA sequence: TGCAGCGTTGAAGATCGAGGCTGGACAGCCACTGTCAACTATGGCTACACCTTC. It codes for CSVEDRGWTATVNYGYTF.